What follows are 19 T cell receptor beta chains derived from one specimen sequenced in a study of cytomegalovirus exposure and HLA in healthy donors. The PCR used 60 Vbeta and 13 Jbeta primers. Sequencing used immunoSEQ multiplex PCR; TCRdb keeps in-frame clones, though not all of them. The sample has 150,000 to 250,000 clones. The sample was PBMCs. The receptor source for this set is a boy aged 5-17 years in good health and CMV-seronegative.

V usage is TRBV7-2 and J usage is TRBJ2-4; 11 bases are a match to TRBD1. CDR1 is SGHTA and CDR2 is FQGNSA in the germline V gene. V was clipped by 5 bases and J by 1 base; unmatched bases: 4. The CDR3 consists of 16 residues. The DNA for the CDR3 is TGTGCCAGCAGCGCGGACAGGGGGCGCGCCAAAAACATTCAGTACTTC. Translation gives CASSADRGRAKNIQYF.

The genes are TRBV28 and TRBJ1-1; D unresolved. Germline V CDR1 and CDR2: MDHEN, SYDVKM. V was trimmed by 10 bases and J by 1 base, leaving 16 bases between them. The CDR3 loop spans 14 amino acids. The CDR3 region has the DNA TGTGCCATCCTACCGGGAGCTCCGAACACTGAAGCTTTCTTT. Translation gives CAILPGAPNTEAFF.

The chain combines TRBV4-1 with TRBJ2-2; a weak D match, TRBD1 (6 bases). This CDR3 has 15 residues. The germline V gene has CDR1 MGHRA and CDR2 YSYEKL. V shed 4 bases and J shed 4 bases, with 13 bases lying between them. The CDR3 DNA follows: TGCGCCAGCAGCCCGGGACATCCACTCACCGGGGAGCTGTTTTTT. This gives the protein CASSPGHPLTGELFF.

The CDR3 sequence is CASPRGAPYNEQFF. The CDR3 coding sequence is TGTGCCAGCCCGCGGGGGGCTCCCTACAATGAGCAGTTCTTC. This chain connects TRBV2 to TRBJ2-1; 8 nucleotides align to TRBD2. After removal of 8 bases from V and 2 bases from J, the junction contained 5 bases not matched to a gene. The CDR3 loop spans 14 amino acids. Germline assignment: CDR1 SNHLY and CDR2 FYNNEI.

This chain uses TRBV23-1 with TRBJ1-1, with unresolved D. TRBV23-1 is sorted into the ORF group, with uncertain function. The CDR3 sequence is 15 residues long. V gave up 2 bases and J gave up 0 bases, with 10 bases separating them. The CDR3 DNA is TGCGCCAGCAGTCAAAAGAAAGAGATGAACACTGAAGCTTTCTTT. As protein: CASSQKKEMNTEAFF.

The CDR3 spells CASSDRTRIRTDTQYF. CDR3 DNA: TGTGCCAGCAGTGATAGAACTAGGATTCGCACAGATACGCAGTATTTT. The rearrangement links TRBV2 to TRBJ2-3; D might be TRBD2 (5 bases). In germline, CDR1 is SNHLY, CDR2 FYNNEI. The CDR3 covers 16 residues. V gave up 3 bases and J gave up 1 base, with 14 bases separating them.

The chain carries TRBV19 and TRBJ1-2; 10 positions agree with TRBD1. The length of the CDR3 is 16 residues. Germline values: CDR1 LNHDA, CDR2 SQIVND (reference sequence). J lost 0 bases, V lost 7 bases, and 8 bases had no gene match. CDR3 loop: CASTQGQGSANYGYTF. The CDR3 bases are TGTGCCAGTACCCAGGGACAGGGGTCAGCTAACTATGGCTACACCTTC.

This chain joins TRBV7-2 and TRBJ2-3; 10 nucleotides align to TRBD2. Trimming at V came to 3 bases and at J to 6 bases, leaving 3 bases not matched to a gene. The germline gives CDR1 SGHTA, CDR2 FQGNSA. This CDR3 is built from 14 residues. CDR3 coding DNA: TGTGCCAGCAGCTTCACTAGCGGGACGGATACGCAGTATTTT. Translating it yields CASSFTSGTDTQYF.

The chain links TRBV14 to TRBJ2-7; D is unclear. Germline CDR1 is SGHDN and CDR2 is FVKESK. This CDR3 is built from 15 residues. V was trimmed by 3 bases and J by 1 base, leaving 13 bases between them. The chain's CDR3 is CASSQVLAQSYEQYF. DNA of the CDR3: TGTGCCAGCAGCCAGGTGTTAGCCCAATCCTACGAGCAGTACTTC.

This chain uses TRBV4-1 with TRBJ1-6; 7 bases map to TRBD1. Germline CDR1 reads MGHRA; CDR2 reads YSYEKL. CDR3 length: 19 amino acids. J gave up 8 bases and V 2 bases, and 18 bases lay outside the gene matches. The CDR3 loop is CASSQTIPPGGKKDSPLHF. The CDR3 bases are TGCGCCAGCAGCCAAACGATCCCGCCAGGGGGTAAAAAAGATTCACCCCTCCACTTT.

The CDR3 loop reads CASSVGTPTNEQFF. The CDR3 nucleotides read TGTGCCAGCAGCGTCGGGACACCTACCAATGAGCAGTTCTTC. This rearrangement joins TRBV9 to TRBJ2-1; D perhaps matches TRBD1 (6 bases). CDR3 size: 14 residues. With 2 bases removed from V and 6 bases from J, the gap between germline ends came to 12 bases. Germline V gene sequence: CDR1 SGDLS, CDR2 YYNGEE. Complete variable domain (other parts from reference TRBV9 and TRBJ2-1): DSGVTQTPKHLITATGQRVTLRCSPRSGDLSVYWYQQSLDQGLQFLIQYYNGEERAKGNILERFSAQQFPDLHSELNLSSLELGDSALYFCASSVGTPTNEQFFGPGTRLTVL.

The CDR3 loop reads CASSPSGTGVGEQYF. In nucleotides, the CDR3 is TGTGCCAGCTCACCTTCCGGGACAGGGGTAGGCGAGCAGTACTTC. The chain uses TRBV18 and TRBJ2-7; TRBD1 matches at 10 bases. The CDR3 length is 15 residues. Germline CDR1 KGHSH, CDR2 LQKENI. Germline trimming cut 3 bases from V and 6 bases from J; bases unmatched to any gene: 8.

The rearrangement joins TRBV7-2 to TRBJ1-2; D may be TRBD1 (6 bases). V lost 5 bases to trimming and J lost 8 bases, with 12 bases between them. Per germline, CDR1 SGHTA and CDR2 FQGNSA. This CDR3 is built from 12 residues. CDR3 sequence: CASSPQGYGYTF. CDR3 bases: TGTGCCAGCAGCCCACAGGGATACGGCTACACCTTC. Full variable domain (rest looked up from reference TRBV7-2 and TRBJ1-2): GAGVSQSPSNKVTEKGKDVELRCDPISGHTALYWYRQSLGQGLEFLIYFQGNSAPDKSGLPSDRFSAERTGGSVSTLTIQRTQQEDSAVYLCASSPQGYGYTFGSGTRLTVV.

The chain uses TRBV7-8 and TRBJ1-1; perhaps TRBD1 as D (5 bases). The germline V gene has CDR1 SGHVS and CDR2 FQNEAQ. Trimming shortened V by 6 bases and J by 2 bases, and 16 bases separated the two germline ends. CDR3 length: 15 residues. Written as DNA, the CDR3 is TGTGCCAGCAGGCTACAGGTTAGCTCTAACACTGAAGCTTTCTTT. It encodes CASRLQVSSNTEAFF. Combining the CDR3 with reference TRBV7-8 and TRBJ1-1 gives the whole variable domain GAGVSQSPRYKVAKRGQDVALRCDPISGHVSLFWYQQALGQGPEFLTYFQNEAQLDKSGLPSDRFFAERPEGSVSTLKIQRTQQEDSAVYLCASRLQVSSNTEAFFGQGTRLTVV.

The chain combines TRBV5-1 with TRBJ2-5; TRBD2 is a possible D gene (5 bases). The V gene's germline CDR1 is SGHRS and CDR2 YFSETQ. Trimming pared 4 bases from V and 5 bases from J, leaving 12 bases between. This CDR3 has 13 residues. CDR3 sequence reads: CASSPPRGETQYF. The CDR3 region has the DNA TGCGCCAGCAGCCCACCCCGGGGTGAGACCCAGTACTTC.

The chain joins TRBV19 to TRBJ2-6; a possible D gene is TRBD2 (6 bases). There are 16 residues in the CDR3. Germline V gene data show CDR1 as LNHDA and CDR2 as SQIVND (reference sequence). V dropped 0 bases and J dropped 1 base, with 7 bases sitting between them. CDR3 nucleotides: TGTGCCAGTAGTATAGATCGGGGGTCTGGGGCCAACGTCCTGACTTTC. Its protein is CASSIDRGSGANVLTF.

This chain uses TRBV19 with TRBJ1-6; 8 positions match TRBD1. V shed 5 bases and J 5 bases; nucleotides not matched to a gene: 5. This CDR3 is built from 15 residues. Germline V gene lookup returns CDR1 LNHDA and CDR2 SQIVND (reference sequence). The CDR3 protein is CASSSIQGDNSPLHF. The CDR3 bases are TGTGCCAGTAGTTCAATACAGGGGGATAATTCACCCCTCCACTTT.

The CDR3 loop is CASRGTGGVQTQYF. CDR3 coding DNA: TGTGCCAGCAGAGGGACAGGGGGCGTGCAGACCCAGTACTTC. The V and J genes are TRBV6-1 and TRBJ2-5; 12 positions agree with TRBD1. Germline CDR1 reads MNHNS; CDR2 reads SASEGT. The CDR3 covers 14 residues. J lost 6 bases, V lost 6 bases, and 5 bases had no gene match.

Written as DNA, the CDR3 is TGTGCCAGCAGCGTGGGAGACACCGACTACGAGCAGTACTTC. This sequence encodes CASSVGDTDYEQYF. V and J are TRBV9 and TRBJ2-7; a possible D gene is TRBD2 (5 bases). Trimming stripped 2 bases from V and 3 bases from J, with 12 bases between. The CDR3 contains 14 residues. Germline V gene lookup returns CDR1 SGDLS and CDR2 YYNGEE.